A selection of T cell receptor beta chains follows, all from one sample in a study of blood T cell repertoires in COVID-19. The repertoire was sequenced with immunoSEQ multiplex PCR; TCRdb's copy has only in-frame clones and lacks some. The sample has tens of thousands of clones, around 88% seen once. Sample: peripheral blood. The receptor source for this set is an elderly woman with acute or convalescent COVID-19. CDR3s include the opening cysteine and the closing phenylalanine or tryptophan. The D gene is left open where the match is weak. Some rows mark clone size as missing; the rest say once, few, many or name a class of expanded clone.

>TRBJ1-3|15|-|TRBD1|TRBV7-2
CASSTTGGSGNTIYF
TGTGCCAGCAGCACGACAGGGGGCTCTGGAAACACCATATATTTT
>TRBJ1-3|17|-|TRBD1|TRBV9
CASSPGDSPSSGNTIYF
TGTGCCAGCAGCCCGGGGGACAGCCCTTCCTCTGGAAACACCATATATTTT
>TRBJ2-3|16|-|-|TRBV7-8
CASSSSGRPQADTQYF
TGTGCCAGCAGCTCGTCAGGGAGGCCTCAGGCAGATACGCAGTATTTT
>TRBJ1-1|14|-|-|TRBV2
CASSEVRGSTEAFF
TGTGCCAGCAGTGAAGTCAGGGGAAGCACTGAAGCTTTCTTT
>TRBJ2-3|13|-|TRBD2|TRBV19
CATSGSATDTQYF
TGTGCCACTAGCGGGAGTGCCACAGATACGCAGTATTTT
>TRBJ1-2|13|-|TRBD1|TRBV24-1
CATSDRTGRGYTF
TGTGCCACCAGTGACCGGACAGGGCGCGGCTACACCTTC
>TRBJ2-2|16|once|TRBD1|TRBV5-5
CASSSLGTGNTGELFF
TGTGCCAGCAGCTCGCTGGGGACAGGGAACACCGGGGAGCTGTTTTTT
>TRBJ2-6|17|-|TRBD2|TRBV6-1
CASSEARGGAGANVLTF
TGTGCCAGCAGTGAAGCGCGGGGGGGCGCTGGGGCCAACGTCCTGACTTTC
>TRBJ2-5|15|-|TRBD1|TRBV5-1
CASSLEQGFLETQYF
TGCGCCAGCAGCTTGGAACAGGGGTTCCTAGAGACCCAGTACTTC
>TRBJ2-7|12|-|-|TRBV5-3
CARLLVPYEQYF
TGTGCCAGATTACTAGTCCCTTACGAGCAGTACTTC
>TRBJ2-3|19|few|TRBD2|TRBV7-2
CASSFMTSGGAVGTDTQYF
TGTGCCAGCAGCTTCATGACTAGCGGGGGGGCCGTCGGAACAGATACGCAGTATTTT
>TRBJ2-5|12|-|-|TRBV6-2/TRBV6-3
CASSLTRETQYF
TGTGCCAGCAGTTTGACACGGGAGACCCAGTACTTC
>TRBJ1-2|16|-|-|TRBV18
CASSPGRTVANYGYTF
TGTGCCAGCTCACCAGGCCGAACAGTAGCTAACTATGGCTACACCTTC
>TRBJ2-2|17|-|TRBD2|TRBV7-9
CASSLDLGEGNTGELFF
TGTGCCAGCAGCTTAGACCTCGGGGAGGGGAACACCGGGGAGCTGTTTTTT
>TRBJ1-4|15|once|TRBD1|TRBV15
CATSRSGTGTEKLFF
TGTGCCACCAGCCGTTCCGGGACAGGGACTGAAAAACTGTTTTTT
>TRBJ2-5|12|few|-|TRBV6-6
CASSSDRQTQYF
TGTGCCAGCAGTTCAGACAGACAGACCCAGTACTTC
>TRBJ2-5|12|-|-|TRBV6-6
CASSDSGETQYF
TGTGCCAGCAGCGACAGTGGGGAGACCCAGTACTTC
>TRBJ1-1|13|-|-|TRBV5-5
CASSSTHQGEAFF
TGTGCCAGCAGCTCGACACATCAGGGTGAAGCTTTCTTT
>TRBJ2-2|13|-|-|TRBV2
CASSVRVQGELFF
TGTGCCAGCAGTGTCAGGGTGCAGGGGGAGCTGTTTTTT
>TRBJ1-1|13|once|TRBD1|TRBV6-5
CASLGQGNTEAFF
TGTGCCAGTCTAGGACAGGGGAACACTGAAGCTTTCTTT
>TRBJ2-4|14|-|TRBD1|TRBV7-6
CASSSRDRANIQYF
TGTGCCAGCAGCTCTAGGGACAGGGCAAACATTCAGTACTTC
>TRBJ2-1|12|-|-|TRBV18
CASSLDSNEQFF
TGTGCCAGCTCACTCGACAGCAATGAGCAGTTCTTC
>TRBJ2-1|14|-|TRBD2|TRBV19
CASRGLAGLNEQFF
TGTGCCAGTAGAGGACTAGCGGGGCTCAATGAGCAGTTCTTC
>TRBJ1-6|13|-|TRBD1|TRBV12-3/TRBV12-4
CASAGTGYSPLHF
TGTGCCAGCGCCGGGACAGGGTACTCACCCCTCCACTTT
>TRBJ2-7|16|-|TRBD2|TRBV4-2
CASSPRTSGGTYEQYF
TGTGCCAGCAGCCCGAGGACTAGCGGGGGAACCTACGAGCAGTACTTC
>TRBJ1-2|14|once|-|TRBV6-5
CASSYSEGYYGYTF
TGTGCCAGCAGTTACTCGGAGGGCTACTATGGCTACACCTTC
>TRBJ1-5|14|-|-|TRBV6-6
CASRGGTDNQPQHF
TGTGCCAGCAGGGGGGGTACCGACAATCAGCCCCAGCATTTT
>TRBJ2-1|18|once|-|TRBV4-2
CASSQGPQRASSYNEQFF
TGTGCCAGCAGCCAAGGACCCCAGCGGGCCAGCTCCTACAATGAGCAGTTCTTC
>TRBJ2-1|14|-|-|TRBV3-1/TRBV3-2
CASSQDRVSNEQFF
TGTGCCAGCAGCCAAGACAGGGTTAGCAATGAGCAGTTCTTC
>TRBJ1-2|13|-|-|TRBV2
CASSVRDSYGYTF
TGTGCCAGCAGTGTGCGAGACTCTTATGGCTACACCTTC
>TRBJ2-1|12|-|-|TRBV29-1
CSVTQGYNEQFF
TGCAGCGTCACACAGGGTTACAATGAGCAGTTCTTC
>TRBJ1-1|13|-|-|TRBV7-3
CASSLSFRTEAFF
TGTGCCAGCAGCTTGTCGTTCCGCACTGAAGCTTTCTTT